This TCR beta chain was recorded in a study of control samples from healthy donors and cancer patients. Clones were read by immunoSEQ multiplex PCR, and TCRdb kept only the in-frame ones, dropping some. The data contain about 250,000 clones, 82% of them seen just once; the ten biggest clones take up roughly 14%. The CDR3 length is 13 residues. Germline V CDR1 and CDR2: SGHVS, FQNEAQ. Germline trimming cut 8 bases from V and 4 bases from J; bases unmatched to any gene: 6. This clone was detected only a few times. Sequenced: PBMCs. The V call is TRBV7-8, the J call TRBJ1-2, with 8 bases aligning to TRBD1. This TCR was recovered from a woman in her sixties or seventies with lung cancer. In DNA, the CDR3 is TGTGCCAGCGGGACAGGCAAAGGCTATGGCTACACCTTC. Translating gives CASGTGKGYGYTF. Full variable domain (remainder filled in from reference TRBV7-8 and TRBJ1-2): GAGVSQSPRYKVAKRGQDVALRCDPISGHVSLFWYQQALGQGPEFLTYFQNEAQLDKSGLPSDRFFAERPEGSVSTLKIQRTQQEDSAVYLCASGTGKGYGYTFGSGTRLTVV.